This TCR beta chain was sequenced during a study of cytomegalovirus exposure and HLA in healthy donors. A multiplex PCR was run with 60 Vbeta primers and 13 Jbeta primers. The protocol was immunoSEQ multiplex PCR, while the TCRdb copy is restricted to in-frame clones and leaves out a portion. The data contain roughly 100,000 clones, 71% of them singletons. V lost 3 bases, J lost 4 bases, and 2 bases stayed unmatched. Germline V gene data show CDR1 as SGDLS and CDR2 as YYNGEE. The CDR3 sequence is 14 residues long. Only one count was recorded for this clone. The chain couples TRBV9 to TRBJ1-5; TRBD1 matches 9 bases. The specimen was PBMCs. The receptor's source is a female donor in good health and CMV-seronegative. The CDR3 sequence: CASSGGTGNQPQHF. As DNA, the CDR3 is TGTGCCAGCAGCGGGGGGACAGGGAATCAGCCCCAGCATTTT.